This T cell receptor beta chain was profiled in a study of CXCR3-negative and CXCR3-positive naive CD8 T cells. Regarding the study as a whole: Comparison of naive cells showed more hydrophobic TRB CDR3s in CXCR3-positive than in CXCR3-negative naive cells.

UMI-labeled TRB cDNA libraries were prepared by 5' RACE. For each CDR3 protein, TCRdb gives one entry from its re-call of the 5' RACE reads, without DNA. This listing includes 85,000 to 120,000 distinct CDR3 sequences. Per germline, CDR1 SEHNR and CDR2 FQNEAQ (reference sequence). This CDR3 contains 12 residues. In the case of this clonotype: The antigen remains unidentified.

This sequence joins TRBV7-9 and TRBJ2-7. This TCR came from a human donor in good health. Some clones in this sample may be carry-over from other donors' samples. The sequencing sample was made of naive CXCR3+ CD8+ T cells from blood. Subset denoted: CD45RO-CCR7+CD27+CD95- naive CD8+ T cells expressing CXCR3 (TNR3+). CDR3 region: CASSLEVDEQYF.